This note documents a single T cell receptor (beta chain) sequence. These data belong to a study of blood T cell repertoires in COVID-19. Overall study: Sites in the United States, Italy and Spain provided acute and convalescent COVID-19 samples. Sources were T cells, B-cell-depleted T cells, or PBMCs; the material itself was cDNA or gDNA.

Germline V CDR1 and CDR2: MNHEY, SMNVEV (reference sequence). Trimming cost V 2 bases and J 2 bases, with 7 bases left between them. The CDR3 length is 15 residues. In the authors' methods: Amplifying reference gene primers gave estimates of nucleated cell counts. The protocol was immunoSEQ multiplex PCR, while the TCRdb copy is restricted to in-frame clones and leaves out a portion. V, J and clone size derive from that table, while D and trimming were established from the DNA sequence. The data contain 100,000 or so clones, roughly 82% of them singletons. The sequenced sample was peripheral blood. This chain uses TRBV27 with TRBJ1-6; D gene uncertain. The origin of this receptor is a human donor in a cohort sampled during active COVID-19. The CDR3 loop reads CASSLEGAYNSPLHF. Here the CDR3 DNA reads TGTGCCAGCAGTTTAGAGGGCGCCTATAATTCACCCCTCCACTTT.